The sequence of this TCR beta chain was determined in a study of T cells in Graves' hyperthyroidism and ophthalmopathy. Study results and caveats: Most expanded thyroid clonotypes above 0.001 recurred in blood.

Ends included, the CDR3 has 15 residues. Germline lookup yields CDR1 MDHEN and CDR2 SYDVKM. Using RNA transcripts as the source, TCR beta CDR3 regions were amplified. Primed by the HTBI set, a first-round RT-PCR was run on the TCR CDR3. TCRdb itself ran the multiplex PCR reads through MiXCR, one entry per CDR3 protein. The top ten clones hold roughly an eighth of a sample with 700,000 or so distinct CDR3 sequences, roughly 15% of them seen once. On this clonotype: What it binds is unknown. This may come from a read error, since a much larger clone is one base off. The limits of the CDR3 on the DNA are not certain, so only TCRdb's listed CDR3 is given.

This sequence was found in a woman in her forties or fifties with Graves' ophthalmopathy. This chain connects TRBV28 to TRBJ1-5; the table's D call, TRBD1, has no DNA check behind it. Sequencing was carried out using blood. This chain's CDR3 is CASILGQADNQPQHF.